These 14 T cell receptor beta chains were all obtained from the same sample, sequenced in a study of graft-versus-host responses after intestinal transplantation. No cognate antigen is known for these TCRs. Clones were sequenced by immunoSEQ multiplex PCR, and TCRdb holds only the in-frame ones, with some missing. The repertoire has about 100,000 clones, roughly 87% of them found once; the top ten carry around 0.95%. This specimen consisted of unstimulated CD4+ T cells sorted from spleen or lymph node cells, obtained before transplant. These receptors originate from a human donor who was the organ donor for an intestinal transplant.

The chain employs TRBV5-1 and TRBJ2-4, with D possibly matching TRBD2 (6 bases). Germline V gene sequence: CDR1 SGHRS, CDR2 YFSETQ. Trimming removed 0 bases at V and 9 bases at J, with 10 bases between. The CDR3 length is 13 residues. CDR3 DNA: TGCGCCAGCAGCTTGGATGGAGGGTCCATTCAGTACTTC. Translation gives CASSLDGGSIQYF.

The gene calls are TRBV28 and TRBJ1-2; the D gene is possibly TRBD1 (5 bases). With 5 bases removed from V and 4 bases from J, the gap between germline ends came to 14 bases. The CDR3 length is 14 residues. Germline CDR1 MDHEN, CDR2 SYDVKM. CDR3 nucleotide sequence: TGTGCCAGCAGTCGCTCTGGGGGATCCTATGGCTACACCTTC. Translation gives CASSRSGGSYGYTF.

This rearrangement joins TRBV19 to TRBJ2-1, with D possibly matching TRBD2 (5 bases). The CDR3 has 15 amino acids. Trimming removed 6 bases from V and 5 bases from J, with 17 bases in between. Germline V gene lookup returns CDR1 LNHDA and CDR2 SQIVND (reference sequence). The CDR3 DNA reads as TGTGCCAGTAGCTCTATATACGACGGGGACAATGAGCAGTTCTTC. Its translation is CASSSIYDGDNEQFF.

This CDR3 reads CASSSGQRSNYGYTF. In DNA form, the CDR3 reads TGTGCCAGCAGCTCTGGACAGAGATCAAACTATGGCTACACCTTC. The V and J genes are TRBV5-6 and TRBJ1-2; TRBD1 is a possible D gene (6 bases). The CDR3 has 15 amino acids. V lost 3 bases and J 2 bases, leaving 14 bases between the germline ends. Germline CDR1 SGHDT, CDR2 YYEEEE.

This chain uses TRBV5-1 with TRBJ2-3; maybe TRBD2 (5 bases). Germline CDR1 is SGHRS and CDR2 is YFSETQ. Trimming took 5 bases from V and 1 from J, leaving 11 bases between them. This CDR3 comprises 14 residues. Here the CDR3 DNA reads TGCGCCAGCAGGGAGTTTAGCGGCACAGATACGCAGTATTTT. Its translation: CASREFSGTDTQYF.

This chain's CDR3 is CASSPAPDEHGRNGYTF. In DNA form, the CDR3 reads TGCGCCAGCAGCCCCGCACCCGACGAGCACGGAAGAAATGGCTACACCTTC. The chain combines TRBV5-1 with TRBJ1-2; D unresolved. The CDR3 totals 17 residues. The V end was cut by 4 bases, the J end by 6 bases, with 25 bases between. From germline, CDR1 is SGHRS and CDR2 YFSETQ.

This clone was found a few times. The V gene is TRBV7-2, the J gene TRBJ1-2; D perhaps matches TRBD1 (5 bases). Trimming removed 1 base from V and 4 bases from J, with 13 bases in between. The CDR3 is made up of 15 amino acids. Germline CDR1 and CDR2: SGHTA and FQGNSA. The CDR3 sequence is CASSLGGAGVYGYTF. CDR3 nucleotides: TGTGCCAGCAGCTTAGGGGGCGCTGGAGTCTATGGCTACACCTTC.

The J gene is TRBJ1-6, the V gene TRBV6-5; TRBD1 matches 12 bases. V shed 6 bases, J shed 10 bases, and the junction held 4 bases outside the gene matches. The CDR3 loop spans 14 amino acids. Germline assignment: CDR1 MNHEY and CDR2 SVGAGI. The CDR3 coding sequence is TGTGCCAGCAGGGGACAGGGGGCGGGATCACCCCTCCACTTT. Its protein product is CASRGQGAGSPLHF.

This chain joins TRBV28 and TRBJ2-7; D is unresolved. The CDR3 consists of 14 residues. V was shortened by 5 bases and J by 2 bases, with 13 bases between the two germline ends. CDR1 is MDHEN and CDR2 is SYDVKM in the germline V gene. The CDR3 bases are TGTGCCAGCAGTGGAATGGATCAGGCCTACGAGCAGTACTTC. It yields the protein CASSGMDQAYEQYF.

The V gene is TRBV2, the J gene TRBJ2-7, with a weak D call TRBD1 (6 bases). The CDR3 runs to 14 residues. Germline CDR1 reads SNHLY; CDR2 reads FYNNEI. V gave up 6 bases and J gave up 1 base, with 13 bases separating them. CDR3 in amino acids: CASSTGTKSYEQYF. CDR3 DNA: TGTGCCAGCAGCACCGGGACAAAGTCCTACGAGCAGTACTTC.

This chain links TRBV14 with TRBJ2-2; TRBD2 matches at 8 bases. Trimming at V came to 3 bases and at J to 0 bases, leaving 3 bases not matched to a gene. This CDR3 spans 16 amino acids. The germline CDR1 and CDR2 sequences are SGHDN and FVKESK. CDR3 in amino acids: CASSQQTSANTGELFF. The DNA for the CDR3 is TGTGCCAGCAGCCAGCAGACTAGCGCGAACACCGGGGAGCTGTTTTTT.

This rearrangement joins TRBV27 to TRBJ1-4; TRBD1 agrees at 9 bases. The germline gives CDR1 MNHEY, CDR2 SMNVEV (reference sequence). This CDR3 has 14 residues. The ends lost 6 bases at V and 7 bases at J; junction bases unmatched: 6. The CDR3 bases are TGTGCCAGCAGCCTGGACAGGGGTAGTGAAAAACTGTTTTTT. Its translation: CASSLDRGSEKLFF.

V is TRBV5-7 and J is TRBJ1-4; no definite D call. TRBV5-7 is placed among ORFs of uncertain function. The CDR3 extends over 11 amino acids. V was shortened by 2 bases and J by 17 bases, with 13 bases between the two germline ends. The CDR3 region is CASSFIRAGFF. Written as DNA, the CDR3 is TGTGCCAGCAGCTTTATACGGGCGGGTTTTTTT.

V gene TRBV30 combines with J gene TRBJ1-3; D is undetermined. The germline V gene has CDR1 GTSNPN and CDR2 SVGIG (reference sequence). The V and J ends lost 6 bases and 8 bases respectively, with 14 bases between them. This CDR3 contains 12 residues. The DNA for the CDR3 is TGTGCCTGCAGCGGGATCGGGTACACCATATATTTT. Translation gives CACSGIGYTIYF.